This paragraph covers one T cell receptor beta chain sequence. The antigen is undetermined. The data were obtained in a study of T cells in localized non-small cell lung cancer. Regarding the study as a whole: Clonality of T cells reached its maximum in uninvolved adjacent lung, surpassing tumor. Adjacent lung was found to contain a median approximately 60 of the top 100 tumor clones. Investigators sequenced only a single tumor region, leaving heterogeneity possible.

Using immunoSEQ multiplex PCR, the repertoire was profiled, and TCRdb retains in-frame clones only, with some absent. The repertoire includes 75,000 to 90,000 clones, approximately 84% of them detected once, and roughly 3% sits in the top ten. This clonotype originated in a man between 40 and 75 years old with stage I lung adenocarcinoma. This specimen consisted of peripheral blood, obtained before any cancer treatment.

The CDR3 region is CASSGYYEQYF. The CDR3 DNA is TGTGCCAGCAGTGGATACTACGAGCAGTACTTC. The chain uses TRBV25-1 and TRBJ2-7; D call uncertain. With 4 bases removed from V and 3 bases from J, the gap between germline ends came to 4 bases. The CDR3 runs 11 residues. CDR1 MGHDK and CDR2 SYGVNS come from the germline V gene.